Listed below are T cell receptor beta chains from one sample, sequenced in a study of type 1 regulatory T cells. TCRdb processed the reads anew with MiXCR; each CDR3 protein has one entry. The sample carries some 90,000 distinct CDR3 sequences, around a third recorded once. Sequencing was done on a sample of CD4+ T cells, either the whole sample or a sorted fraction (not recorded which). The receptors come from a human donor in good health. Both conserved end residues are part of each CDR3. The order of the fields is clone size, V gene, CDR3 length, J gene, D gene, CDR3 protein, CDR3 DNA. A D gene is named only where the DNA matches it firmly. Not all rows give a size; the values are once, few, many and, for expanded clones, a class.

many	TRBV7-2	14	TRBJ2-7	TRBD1	CASSFGQGLYEQYF	TGTGCCAGCAGTTTCGGACAGGGGCTGTACGAGCAGTACTTC
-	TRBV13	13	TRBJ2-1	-	CASSPTDRSEQFF	TGTGCCAGCAGCCCGACGGACCGCTCGGAGCAGTTCTTC
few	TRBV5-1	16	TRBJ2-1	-	CASSNIADPSRNEQFF	TGTGCCAGCAGCAACATAGCGGACCCGTCTCGCAATGAGCAGTTCTTC
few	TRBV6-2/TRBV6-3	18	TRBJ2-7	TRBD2	CASSYSILAGASSYEQYF	TGTGCCAGCAGTTACTCGATCCTAGCGGGAGCTAGTTCCTACGAGCAGTACTTC
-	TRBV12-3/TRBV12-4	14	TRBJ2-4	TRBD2	CASSPGLGGNIQYF	TGTGCCAGCAGTCCGGGGTTGGGAGGGAACATTCAGTACTTC
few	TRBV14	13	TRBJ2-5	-	CASSYLVGGTQYF	TGTGCCAGCAGCTACCTCGTGGGGGGGACCCAGTACTTC
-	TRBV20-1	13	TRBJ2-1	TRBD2	CSAILAVYNEQFF	TGCAGTGCTATCCTAGCGGTATACAATGAGCAGTTCTTC
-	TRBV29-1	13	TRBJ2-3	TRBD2	CSGDSGAADTRYF	TGCAGCGGAGATAGCGGGGCGGCAGATACGCGGTATTTT
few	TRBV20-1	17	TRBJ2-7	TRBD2	CSTSGTSGTSPSYEQYF	TGCAGTACGTCCGGGACTAGCGGGACAAGTCCCTCCTACGAGCAGTACTTC
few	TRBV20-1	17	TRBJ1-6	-	CSAGPGRQGPQGSPLHF	TGCAGTGCTGGTCCGGGAAGGCAGGGACCCCAGGGGTCACCCCTCCACTTT
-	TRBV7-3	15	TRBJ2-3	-	CASSLSGGVGDTQYF	TGTGCCAGCAGCTTAAGTGGCGGAGTAGGAGATACGCAGTATTTT
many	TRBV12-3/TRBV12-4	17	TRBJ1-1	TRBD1	CASSPTRQGKVNTEAFF	TGTGCCAGCAGCCCTACCCGACAGGGGAAAGTGAACACTGAAGCTTTCTTT
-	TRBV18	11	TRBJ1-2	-	CASSRGQGYTF	TGTGCCAGCTCACGCGGACAGGGCTACACCTTC
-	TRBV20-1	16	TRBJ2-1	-	CSAMGPWRTSYNEQFF	TGCAGTGCTATGGGACCCTGGCGGACCTCCTACAATGAGCAGTTCTTC
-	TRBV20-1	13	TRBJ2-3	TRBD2	CSATLAVGDTQYF	TGCAGTGCTACACTAGCGGTTGGGGATACGCAGTATTTT
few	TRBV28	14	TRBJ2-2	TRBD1	CASSVQGITGELFF	TGTGCCAGCAGTGTACAGGGGATCACCGGGGAGCTGTTTTTT
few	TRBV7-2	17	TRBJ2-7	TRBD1	CASSTRTGTGSVYEQYF	TGTGCCAGCAGCACAAGAACCGGGACAGGGTCCGTCTACGAGCAGTACTTC
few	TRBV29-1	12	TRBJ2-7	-	CSVEIGKYEQYF	TGCAGCGTTGAGATAGGGAAGTACGAGCAGTACTTC
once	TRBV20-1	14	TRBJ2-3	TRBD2	CSARYGGSTDTQYF	TGCAGTGCTAGATACGGGGGGAGCACAGATACGCAGTATTTT
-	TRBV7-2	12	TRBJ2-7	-	CATDGGSYEQHF	TGTGCCACCGATGGGGGCTCCTACGAGCAGCACTTC
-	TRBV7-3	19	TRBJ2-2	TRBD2	CASSRNGLAELANTGELFF	TGTGCCAGCAGCAGAAATGGTCTAGCGGAACTCGCGAACACCGGGGAGCTGTTTTTT
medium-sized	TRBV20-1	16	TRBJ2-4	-	CSARGTPRGAKNIQYF	TGCAGTGCTAGAGGGACCCCTAGAGGGGCCAAAAACATTCAGTACTTC
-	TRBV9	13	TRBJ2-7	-	CASSVDSGKEQYF	TGTGCCAGCAGCGTAGACTCGGGGAAAGAGCAGTACTTC
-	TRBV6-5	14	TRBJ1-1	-	CASSYRGTNTEAFF	TGTGCCAGCAGTTACAGGGGGACAAACACTGAAGCTTTCTTT
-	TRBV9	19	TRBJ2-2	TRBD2	CASSVGVPGLAGYTGELFF	TGTGCCAGCAGCGTAGGGGTGCCGGGACTAGCGGGTTACACCGGGGAGCTGTTTTTT
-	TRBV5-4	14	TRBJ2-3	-	CASSLGQSPDTQYF	TGTGCCAGCAGCTTAGGGCAGTCCCCAGATACGCAGTATTTT
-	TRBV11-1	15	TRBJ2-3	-	CASSSTGLFTDTQYF	TGTGCCAGCAGCTCAACCGGACTTTTCACAGATACGCAGTATTTT
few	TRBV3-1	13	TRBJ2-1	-	CASSQARYNEQFF	TGTGCCAGCAGCCAAGCCAGATACAATGAGCAGTTCTTC
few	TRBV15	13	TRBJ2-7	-	CATSRDREYEQYF	TGTGCCACCAGCAGAGATCGGGAATACGAGCAGTACTTC
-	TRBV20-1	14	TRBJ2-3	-	CSAAGTSSTDTQYF	TGCAGTGCAGCTGGGACATCTAGCACAGATACGCAGTATTTT
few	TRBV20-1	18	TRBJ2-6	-	CSAIPQQAVVSGANVLTF	TGCAGTGCTATTCCACAGCAAGCAGTCGTTTCTGGGGCCAACGTCCTGACTTTC